This is a list of T cell receptor beta chains from one sample in a study of CD8 T cells in Susac syndrome. One entry per CDR3 protein results from TCRdb running MiXCR on the immunoSEQ multiplex PCR reads. The sample carries 110,000 or so distinct CDR3 sequences, around 90% recorded once. The sample consisted of CD4+ T cells from PBMCs. These receptor sequences come from a human donor in good health. Both conserved end residues are part of each CDR3. Each record gives: D gene, V gene, clone size, CDR3 length, J gene, CDR3 DNA, CDR3 protein. The D gene is left open where the match is weak. Clone sizes are given selectively: once, few, many, or a class where the clone is expanded.

>NA|TRBV3-1|NA|15|TRBJ2-3
TGTGCCAGCAGCCAAGATGACTTTACCACAGATACGCAGTATTTT
CASSQDDFTTDTQYF
>TRBD2|TRBV29-1|NA|15|TRBJ2-2
TGCAGCGTTGAAGATTTCCTGGGGGGGACCGGGGAGCTGTTTTTT
CSVEDFLGGTGELFF
>NA|TRBV7-9|NA|15|TRBJ2-7
TGTGCCAGCAGCTCCCGACGTGACCCTTCCTACGAGCAGTACTTC
CASSSRRDPSYEQYF
>TRBD2|TRBV7-2|NA|17|TRBJ2-6
TGTGCCAGCAGCTTAGGGGAGGGGATAGGGGGGGCCAACGTCCTGACTTTC
CASSLGEGIGGANVLTF
>NA|TRBV30|NA|12|TRBJ2-2
TGTGCCTGGAGTGTATTTACCGGGGAGCTGTTTTTT
CAWSVFTGELFF
>NA|TRBV2|NA|14|TRBJ1-2
TGTGCCAGCAGTGTTGATCCGTGGAGTGGAGGCTACACCTTC
CASSVDPWSGGYTF
>TRBD1|TRBV20-1|NA|15|TRBJ1-3
TGCAGTGCTAGAGGGGGCAGGGGGACTGGAAACACCATATATTTT
CSARGGRGTGNTIYF
>TRBD2|TRBV7-9|NA|13|TRBJ2-2
TGTGCCCGGCGGGGGGAAAGGACCGGGGAGCTGTTTTTT
CARRGERTGELFF
>NA|TRBV2|NA|14|TRBJ2-5
TGTGCCAGCAGTGACGAGGGCTTCACAGAGACCCAGTACTTC
CASSDEGFTETQYF
>NA|TRBV5-1|NA|15|TRBJ2-1
TGCGCCAGCAGCTTGGGAGGCGGGCCTTACGATGAGCAGTTCTTC
CASSLGGGPYDEQFF
>NA|TRBV5-1|once|16|TRBJ2-1
TGCGCCAGCAGCTTGGCGGAGGGGACTCTCTTCGATGAGCAGTTCTTC
CASSLAEGTLFDEQFF
>NA|TRBV6-5|NA|13|TRBJ2-2
TGTGCCAGCAGCCCGGGGGACACCGGGGAGCTGTTTTTT
CASSPGDTGELFF
>NA|TRBV6-5|NA|11|TRBJ1-4
TGTGCCAGCAGTTACGGGGAAAAACTGTTTTTT
CASSYGEKLFF
>TRBD1|TRBV5-1|NA|16|TRBJ2-3
TGCGCCAGCGGGGGGACAGGGACGGCCTTCGGAGATACGCAGTATTTT
CASGGTGTAFGDTQYF
>NA|TRBV2|NA|14|TRBJ2-7
TGTGCCAGCATGGGGACGGGTAGAACCTACGAGCAGTACTTC
CASMGTGRTYEQYF
>TRBD2|TRBV7-2|once|18|TRBJ2-7
TGTGCCAGCAGCTTAGGATCTAGCGGACTAGCTAGCTCCTACGAGCAGTACTTC
CASSLGSSGLASSYEQYF
>NA|TRBV12-3/TRBV12-4|NA|15|TRBJ1-2
TGTGCCAGCAGTTTTGAAGAGGGGATAAGGAGGGGCTACACCTTC
CASSFEEGIRRGYTF
>NA|TRBV2|NA|18|TRBJ2-5
TGTGCCAGCACCAAAGGGTTCCGAGGGATCAATTCCCAAGAGACCCAGTACTTC
CASTKGFRGINSQETQYF
>NA|TRBV7-8|NA|17|TRBJ1-1
TGTGCCAGCAGCTCTAGGTCGCGGTCGAGGGTACCCACTGAAGCTTTCTTT
CASSSRSRSRVPTEAFF
>NA|TRBV5-1|NA|12|TRBJ2-7
TGCGCCAGCAGCTTTGACCCCTACGAGCAGTACTTC
CASSFDPYEQYF
>TRBD2|TRBV20-1|once|16|TRBJ2-1
TGCAGTGCTAGGTCCACTAGCGGGACCTCTTACAATGAGCAGTTCTTC
CSARSTSGTSYNEQFF
>NA|TRBV27|NA|14|TRBJ2-6
TGTGCCAGCAGTTTCCGGGCTGGGGCCAACGTCCTGACTTTC
CASSFRAGANVLTF
>NA|TRBV9|NA|16|TRBJ2-1
TGTGCCAGCAGCGCGGGCCCGGGAGCCGCCGGGTATGAGCAGTTCTTC
CASSAGPGAAGYEQFF
>NA|TRBV7-3|NA|11|TRBJ2-3
TGTGCCAGCGGCATGGGAGATACGCAGTATTTT
CASGMGDTQYF
>NA|TRBV30|NA|15|TRBJ1-5
TGTGCCTGGAGTCTCAACACCGTGGGCAATCAGCCCCAGCATTTT
CAWSLNTVGNQPQHF
>NA|TRBV15|NA|13|TRBJ1-6
TGTGCCACCAGCGGGCAGGGGCCCTCACCCCTCCACTTT
CATSGQGPSPLHF
>NA|TRBV19|NA|14|TRBJ1-1
TGTGCCAGTAGTACAGGGAGCCGGAACACTGAAGCTTTCTTT
CASSTGSRNTEAFF
>NA|TRBV20-1|NA|11|TRBJ2-3
TGCAGTGCTAGAACGGCAGATACGCAGTATTTT
CSARTADTQYF
>TRBD1|TRBV6-2/TRBV6-3|NA|13|TRBJ2-7
TGTGGCGCGACAGGGGTATTTTCCTACGAGCAGTACTTC
CGATGVFSYEQYF
>TRBD2|TRBV20-1|NA|14|TRBJ2-7
TGCAGTGCTAGACCACTAGCGGGAATACACGAGCAGTACTTC
CSARPLAGIHEQYF
>NA|TRBV7-2|NA|13|TRBJ1-1
TGTGCCAGCAGCTTCATCAGGGCCGCTGAAGCTTTCTTT
CASSFIRAAEAFF
>TRBD2|TRBV4-2|NA|16|TRBJ2-1
TGTGCCAGCAGCCAAGATTTTAGCGGGACTTACAATGAGCAGTTCTTC
CASSQDFSGTYNEQFF
>NA|TRBV14|NA|14|TRBJ2-5
TGTGCCAGCAGCCAAGAGACAGATAAAGAGACCCAGTACTTC
CASSQETDKETQYF
>TRBD1|TRBV6-5|NA|17|TRBJ1-1
TGTGCCAGCAGTTACTCTATTAGGGGGCTGAAGGACACTGAAGCTTTCTTT
CASSYSIRGLKDTEAFF
>NA|TRBV5-1|NA|15|TRBJ1-1
TGCGCCAGCAGCTTGAATGAGGGGAGGAACACTGAAGCTTTCTTT
CASSLNEGRNTEAFF
>TRBD2|TRBV4-3|NA|14|TRBJ2-7
TGCGCCAGCAGCCAGCGCCCGGGGGGCTACGAGCAGTACTTC
CASSQRPGGYEQYF
>NA|TRBV4-2|NA|15|TRBJ2-2
TGTGCCAGCAGCCCGGACTCCAACCGGCCCGGGGAGCTGTTTTTT
CASSPDSNRPGELFF
>NA|TRBV10-3|NA|12|TRBJ1-1
TGTGCCATCAGCCCCAGACAGTTTGAAGCTTTCTTT
CAISPRQFEAFF
>NA|TRBV14|NA|13|TRBJ1-1
TGTGCCAGCAGCCAAGTGTGGGGCACTGAAGCTTTCTTT
CASSQVWGTEAFF
>NA|TRBV27|NA|13|TRBJ1-4
TGTGCCAGCAGTTTGAACCGGGGTGAAAAACTGTTTTTT
CASSLNRGEKLFF
>TRBD1|TRBV3-1|NA|16|TRBJ2-5
TGTGCCAGCAGCCAAGAGAGGGGGCCCGGATGGGAGACCCAGTACTTC
CASSQERGPGWETQYF
>TRBD1|TRBV14|NA|14|TRBJ2-1
TGTGCCAGCAGCCAAGCAACAGGGGGCGGAGAGCAGTTCTTC
CASSQATGGGEQFF
>NA|TRBV4-2|once|16|TRBJ1-5
TGTGCCAGCAGCCAAGATGGCCCAGGGGGCAATCAGCCCCAGCATTTT
CASSQDGPGGNQPQHF
>NA|TRBV6-5|NA|13|TRBJ2-3
TGTGCCAGCAGTAAACGAGGATTAGATACGCAGTATTTT
CASSKRGLDTQYF
>NA|TRBV9|NA|15|TRBJ2-5
TGTGCCAGCACCGATCGCGGAGGGAGCCAAGAGACCCAGTACTTC
CASTDRGGSQETQYF
>NA|TRBV7-3|NA|15|TRBJ1-1
TGTGCCAGCAGCCCAGAGTCAACAGGGAACACTGAAGCTTTCTTT
CASSPESTGNTEAFF
>NA|TRBV7-2|NA|13|TRBJ2-7
TGTGCCAGCAGCTTAGCGTTGCCCTACGAGCAGTACTTC
CASSLALPYEQYF
>NA|TRBV18|NA|13|TRBJ2-7
TGTGCCAGCTCCTCGACAGTGTCCTACGAGCAGTACTTC
CASSSTVSYEQYF
>NA|TRBV30|NA|12|TRBJ2-7
TGTGCCTGGAGTACAGAACGGGGCGAGCAGTACTTC
CAWSTERGEQYF
>NA|TRBV4-2|few|14|TRBJ2-1
TGTGCCAGCAGCCAAGTTGGCTCCTACAATGAGCAGTTCTTC
CASSQVGSYNEQFF
>NA|TRBV29-1|NA|12|TRBJ1-1
TGCAGCGTCAGGGTGGGGGACACTGAAGCTTTCTTT
CSVRVGDTEAFF
>TRBD2|TRBV5-1|NA|14|TRBJ2-2
TGCGCCAGCATGCTAGCGGGAGTCGTTGGGGAGCTGTTTTTT
CASMLAGVVGELFF
>NA|TRBV29-1|NA|15|TRBJ1-1
TGCAGCTCATCGGGGGATTTTGCGATGAACACTGAAGCTTTCTTT
CSSSGDFAMNTEAFF
>NA|TRBV20-1|NA|13|TRBJ2-7
TGCAGTGCTGGCAGTGGGGCCTCCTACGAGCAGTACTTC
CSAGSGASYEQYF
>NA|TRBV2|NA|15|TRBJ2-1
TGTGCCAGCAGGGGGGAGAAGGGACCCCTCAATGAGCAGTTCTTC
CASRGEKGPLNEQFF
>NA|TRBV20-1|once|16|TRBJ1-5
TGCAGTGCCGTTTCGCCCAGGGGATCGACGGGTCAGCCCCAGCATTTT
CSAVSPRGSTGQPQHF
>NA|TRBV7-8|NA|17|TRBJ2-6
TGTGCCAGCACCCCGCGGACAGCATCCTCTGGGGCCAACGTCCTGACTTTC
CASTPRTASSGANVLTF